The clone carrying this T cell receptor (beta chain) showed up just a few times. Its antigen is unknown. The sample originates from a study of T cell repertoires in cytomegalovirus infection. Study-level background: Public TCR beta signatures provided an indication of both CMV infection and a matching HLA type.

This CDR3 is built from 14 residues. The V gene's germline CDR1 is SGHTA and CDR2 FQGNSA. V was cut by 1 base and J by 2 bases, with 9 bases left in between. TCRdb passed the reads through MiXCR, listing each CDR3 protein once. The sample yields about 500,000 distinct CDR3 sequences, roughly a third seen once. The chain uses TRBV7-2 and TRBJ2-7; D perhaps matches TRBD1 (5 bases). The source is a human donor in good health (CMV status not recorded). Some clones in this sample may be carry-over from other donors' samples. Sequences were derived from cultured PBMCs, sampled from culture after CMV antigen stimulation. This CDR3 reads CASSLETATYEQYF. CDR3 bases: TGTGCCAGCAGCTTAGAGACAGCCACCTACGAGCAGTACTTC.